This T cell receptor (beta chain) was recovered during a study of cytomegalovirus exposure and HLA in healthy donors. The V and J ends lost 6 bases and 2 bases respectively, with 13 bases between them. CDR1 and CDR2 from the germline V gene are SGHAT and FQNNGV. This CDR3 comprises 14 residues. Primers: 60 Vbeta forward and 13 Jbeta reverse. This table comes from immunoSEQ multiplex PCR, and its TCRdb copy is limited to in-frame clones, with some not included. The data show about 77,000 clones, and the top ten clones hold approximately 14%. Concerning this clone itself: Its matching antigen is unknown.

Study-level points and caveats: Researchers reportedly found TCR beta sequences accurately predicted most subjects' HLA-A and HLA-B alleles. Among immune exposure information, only CMV serostatus was available.

Specimen: PBMCs. J is TRBJ1-2 and V is TRBV11-2; tentative D call: TRBD1 (6 bases). The clonotype comes from a man aged 45 to 65 in good health and CMV-seropositive. CDR3 nucleotide sequence: TGTGCCAGCAGTTTCAGTAGGGGGAACTATGGCTACACCTTC. It yields the protein CASSFSRGNYGYTF.